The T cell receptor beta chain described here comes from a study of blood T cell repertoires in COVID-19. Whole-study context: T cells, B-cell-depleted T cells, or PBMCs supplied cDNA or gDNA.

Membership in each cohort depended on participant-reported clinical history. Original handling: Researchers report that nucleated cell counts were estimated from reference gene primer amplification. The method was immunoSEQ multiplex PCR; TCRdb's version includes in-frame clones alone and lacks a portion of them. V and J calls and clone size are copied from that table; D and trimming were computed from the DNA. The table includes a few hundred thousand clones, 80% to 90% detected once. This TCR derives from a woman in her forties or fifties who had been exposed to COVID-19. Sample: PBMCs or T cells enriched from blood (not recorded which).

CDR3 DNA sequence: TGTGCCAGCAGCCCTAGCGGGGGGGCTCAAGAGACCCAGTACTTC. Its protein is CASSPSGGAQETQYF. V is TRBV11-2 and J is TRBJ2-5, with 12 bases aligning to TRBD2. The germline V gene has CDR1 SGHAT and CDR2 FQNNGV. The CDR3 has 15 amino acids. V gave up 5 bases and J gave up 2 bases; unmatched junction bases: 3.